The 27 T cell receptor beta chains below were found in one sample sequenced in a study of cytomegalovirus exposure and HLA in healthy donors. The PCR employed 60 Vbeta primers together with 13 Jbeta primers. Clones were sequenced by immunoSEQ multiplex PCR, and TCRdb holds only the in-frame ones, with some missing. The data contain about 200,000 clones, over 65% of them singletons. What was sequenced was PBMCs. Receptors originate from a young woman in good health and CMV-seronegative.

This clone was counted a single time. The V and J genes are TRBV6-6 and TRBJ2-3; the match to TRBD2 covers 10 bases. Germline CDR1 reads MNHNY; CDR2 reads SVGAGI (reference sequence). Losses at the gene ends were 8 bases for V and 6 bases for J; bases not matched to a gene: 14. The CDR3 loop spans 16 amino acids. CDR3 protein: CASATLAGPFLDTQYF. The DNA of the CDR3 is TGTGCCAGCGCGACACTAGCGGGACCCTTTTTGGATACGCAGTATTTT.

This clone has a handful of counts. The chain employs TRBV11-2 and TRBJ1-2; D is undetermined. The V gene lost 1 base and the J gene lost 1 base, with 16 bases spanning the gap. Germline values: CDR1 SGHAT, CDR2 FQNNGV. This CDR3 is 17 amino acids long. CDR3 region: CASSLVVSAGSNYGYTF. DNA for the CDR3: TGTGCCAGCAGCTTAGTAGTATCTGCAGGAAGTAACTATGGCTACACCTTC.

A word on this clone: Other DNA sequences in this sample translate to the same CDR3. V and J are TRBV7-3 and TRBJ1-2, with D possibly TRBD1 on 5 matching bases. This CDR3 is built from 13 residues. Germline loops: CDR1 SGHTA, CDR2 FQGTGA. The V end lost 1 base, the J end lost 5 bases, and 8 bases lay between the germline ends. In DNA, the CDR3 is TGTGCCAGCAGCTTAAGGTCAGGGTATGGCTACACCTTC. This translates into CASSLRSGYGYTF.

The V call is TRBV6-5, the J call TRBJ1-2, with TRBD1 identical over 9 bases. The length of the CDR3 is 16 residues. V dropped 2 bases and J dropped 3; count of bases not matched to a gene: 7. Germline V gene data show CDR1 as MNHEY and CDR2 as SVGAGI. CDR3 sequence (DNA): TGTGCCAGCAGTTACGCCCAGGGACAGGGCCACTATGGCTACACCTTC. Its translation is CASSYAQGQGHYGYTF.

The V gene is TRBV6-6, the J gene TRBJ2-7, with TRBD2 matching 11 bases. Germline CDR1 reads MNHNY; CDR2 reads SVGAGI (reference sequence). V shed 6 bases, J shed 3 bases, and the junction held 7 bases outside the gene matches. This CDR3 has 15 amino acids. CDR3 loop: CASRETSGNFYEQYF. The CDR3 DNA is TGTGCCAGCAGGGAGACTAGCGGGAATTTCTACGAGCAGTACTTC.

The chain employs TRBV6-6 and TRBJ1-4; TRBD1 matches at 7 bases. Germline CDR1 reads MNHNY; CDR2 reads SVGAGI (reference sequence). This CDR3 is built from 15 residues. Trimming took 7 bases from V and 8 from J; bases not matched to a gene: 13. CDR3 protein: CASTNQGGSGEKLFF. CDR3 nucleotide sequence: TGTGCCAGCACCAACCAGGGGGGCTCGGGGGAAAAACTGTTTTTT.

The genes are TRBV5-4 and TRBJ2-5; 9 positions agree with TRBD1. Trimming at V came to 4 bases and at J to 4 bases, leaving 8 bases not matched to a gene. Germline V CDR1 and CDR2: SGHNT, YYREEE (reference sequence). The CDR3 sequence is 15 residues long. CDR3 in amino acids: CASSPGQGLGETQYF. The CDR3 DNA reads as TGTGCCAGCAGCCCGGGACAGGGCTTAGGAGAGACCCAGTACTTC.

The chain uses TRBV5-5 and TRBJ2-2; the match to TRBD1 covers 7 bases. CDR3 length: 18 residues. CDR1 is SGHKS and CDR2 is YYEKEE in the germline V gene (reference sequence). The V segment lost 4 bases and the J segment 4 bases; nucleotides outside the gene matches: 16. The CDR3 spells CASSITWMGQIPTGELFF. The DNA for the CDR3 is TGTGCCAGCAGCATCACTTGGATGGGACAGATACCCACCGGGGAGCTGTTTTTT. Drawing the rest from reference TRBV5-5 and TRBJ2-2, the complete variable domain is DAGVTQSPTHLIKTRGQQVTLRCSPISGHKSVSWYQQVLGQGPQFIFQYYEKEERGRGNFPDRFSARQFPNYSSELNVNALLLGDSALYLCASSITWMGQIPTGELFFGEGSRLTVL.

This clone was picked up one time. The chain couples TRBV5-6 to TRBJ2-7; 9 bases align to TRBD2. V lost 2 bases, J lost 2 bases, and 2 bases stayed unmatched. The CDR3 totals 14 residues. Germline V gives CDR1 SGHDT, CDR2 YYEEEE. The CDR3 DNA follows: TGTGCCAGCAGCTTTGGCGGGAGGGCCTACGAGCAGTACTTC. Translating it yields CASSFGGRAYEQYF.

The chain recombines TRBV20-1 with TRBJ1-4; D not certain. The CDR3 is 11 residues long. The germline V gene has CDR1 DFQATT and CDR2 SNEGSKA (reference sequence). V was trimmed by 3 bases and J by 7 bases, leaving 6 bases between them. CDR3 loop: CSASWAEKLFF. The CDR3 nucleotides read TGCAGTGCTAGTTGGGCTGAAAAACTGTTTTTT.

This clone occurred once. This chain joins TRBV2 and TRBJ1-6; no definite D call. Trimming pared 6 bases from V and 10 bases from J, leaving 16 bases between. Looked up from germline, CDR1 is SNHLY and CDR2 is FYNNEI. The CDR3 sequence is 14 residues long. The CDR3 DNA sequence: TGTGCCAGCAGCTACCCAATAAGCTCATCACCCCTCCACTTT. As protein: CASSYPISSSPLHF.

The rearrangement joins TRBV7-6 to TRBJ1-2; 8 bases match TRBD1. The CDR3 has 13 amino acids. V was pared by 4 bases and J by 4 bases, with 2 bases of the junction left unmatched. In germline, CDR1 is SGHVS, CDR2 FNYEAQ. CDR3 in amino acids: CASSSGQGYGYTF. In DNA, the CDR3 is TGTGCCAGCAGCTCCGGACAGGGCTATGGCTACACCTTC.

CDR3 protein: CASSPTGGVNYGYTF. The CDR3 DNA reads as TGTGCCAGCAGCCCGACAGGGGGAGTTAACTATGGCTACACCTTC. This chain uses TRBV2 with TRBJ1-2, with 9 positions matching TRBD1. Unmatched junction bases numbered 6, after V lost 6 bases and J lost 1 base. In germline, CDR1 is SNHLY, CDR2 FYNNEI. The CDR3 consists of 15 residues.

The chain is built from TRBV7-2 and TRBJ1-2; TRBD1 is a possible D gene (6 bases). This CDR3 is built from 15 residues. Per germline, CDR1 SGHTA and CDR2 FQGNSA. Trimming took off 6 bases at V and 10 bases at J, with 24 bases between the two ends. The DNA for the CDR3 is TGTGCCAGCAGTCCTATTACTACGGGACACGCGTTCTACACCTTC. Its translation is CASSPITTGHAFYTF.

The V call is TRBV7-2, the J call TRBJ2-7; 7 bases align to TRBD1. In germline, CDR1 is SGHTA, CDR2 FQGNSA. The length of the CDR3 is 15 residues. Trimming took 7 bases from V and 4 from J; bases not matched to a gene: 13. The CDR3 DNA follows: TGTGCCAGCACCCCATACCGGGACAGTGTTTACGAGCAGTACTTC. Its translation is CASTPYRDSVYEQYF.

This sequence joins TRBV5-1 and TRBJ1-3, with 7 bases lining up with TRBD1. The CDR3 covers 16 residues. J was trimmed by 4 bases and V by 0 bases; bases with no gene match: 7. Germline CDR1 is SGHRS and CDR2 is YFSETQ. The CDR3 sequence: CASSLGGGLFGNTIYF. The CDR3 DNA reads TGCGCCAGCAGCTTGGGAGGGGGCCTCTTCGGAAACACCATATATTTT.

This clone showed up just once. The genes are TRBV6-6 and TRBJ2-5; 8 nucleotides match TRBD2. Looked up from germline, CDR1 is MNHNY and CDR2 is SVGAGI (reference sequence). The CDR3 loop spans 15 amino acids. J lost 11 bases, V lost 0 bases, and 11 bases had no gene match. The CDR3 DNA sequence: TGTGCCAGCAGTTACTCGCGGGGGGCCTCGCGAGAGCAGTACTTC. It encodes CASSYSRGASREQYF.

V is TRBV29-1 and J is TRBJ2-5; tentative D call: TRBD2 (5 bases). V was pared by 3 bases and J by 5 bases, with 19 bases between. Looked up from germline, CDR1 is SQVTM and CDR2 is ANQGSEA. This CDR3 comprises 15 residues. CDR3 bases: TGCAGCGTTGAGAGGCGGGCCATCCGAGGGGAGACCCAGTACTTC. Translating gives CSVERRAIRGETQYF.

The rearrangement joins TRBV18 to TRBJ1-1; the match to TRBD1 covers 10 bases. Germline CDR1 and CDR2: KGHSH and LQKENI. The CDR3 is 15 amino acids. With V trimmed by 3 bases and J by 11 bases, 12 bases remained unmatched. The CDR3 sequence is CASSPPRDRGSAAFF. As DNA, the CDR3 is TGTGCCAGCTCACCGCCCCGGGACAGGGGTTCTGCCGCTTTCTTT.

V usage is TRBV5-4 and J usage is TRBJ1-2; 7 nucleotides agree with TRBD1. This CDR3 comprises 19 residues. Unmatched junction bases numbered 20, after V lost 4 bases and J lost 2 bases. From germline, CDR1 is SGHNT and CDR2 YYREEE (reference sequence). The CDR3, as DNA: TGTGCCAGCAGCCTTCCCCCATCCATGACAGGGCTCGCGAACTATGGCTACACCTTC. This gives the protein CASSLPPSMTGLANYGYTF.

This clone appeared a few times. The chain recombines TRBV5-6 with TRBJ2-3; TRBD2 aligns across 10 bases. Trimming cost V 4 bases and J 5 bases; bases outside gene matches: 10. Germline CDR1 reads SGHDT; CDR2 reads YYEEEE. The CDR3 is 16 residues long. CDR3 loop: CASSLLDVAGGDTQYF. CDR3 coding DNA: TGTGCCAGCAGCCTCCTAGATGTAGCGGGAGGAGATACGCAGTATTTT.

This clone was found a few times. The DNA for the CDR3 is TGTGCCAGCAGCCGAGACAGGGGGCTGAACACCGGGGAGCTGTTTTTT. This gives the protein CASSRDRGLNTGELFF. The chain combines TRBV7-9 with TRBJ2-2; 10 bases map to TRBD1. CDR3 length: 16 residues. Germline V gives CDR1 SEHNR, CDR2 FQNEAQ (reference sequence). The trim removed 5 bases at V and 1 base at J, leaving 4 bases unmatched.

The chain uses TRBV13 and TRBJ2-4; D gene uncertain. Trimming left V 3 bases short and J 1 base short, with 10 bases between. Germline values: CDR1 PRHDT, CDR2 FYEKMQ (reference sequence). This CDR3 is 15 amino acids long. The CDR3 DNA reads TGTGCCAGCAGCTTGTTCCGGGTGGCCAAAAACATTCAGTACTTC. Translated, it gives CASSLFRVAKNIQYF.

This chain links TRBV6-1 with TRBJ2-7; D possibly corresponds to TRBD1 (6 bases). Per the germline V gene, CDR1 is MNHNS and CDR2 is SASEGT. V dropped 5 bases and J dropped 2 bases, with 13 bases sitting between them. The CDR3 is made up of 14 amino acids. CDR3 region: CASSSSTGTYEQYF. CDR3 sequence (DNA): TGTGCCAGCAGTTCCTCGACAGGAACCTACGAGCAGTACTTC.

CDR3 DNA: TGTGCCAGCAGCTTGGCCGGGGGATTGGGGACTGAAGCTTTCTTT. It specifies CASSLAGGLGTEAFF. The V and J genes are TRBV5-5 and TRBJ1-1; maybe TRBD1 (5 bases). Looked up from germline, CDR1 is SGHKS and CDR2 is YYEKEE (reference sequence). Trimming removed 0 bases from V and 5 bases from J, with 14 bases in between. The CDR3 covers 15 residues.

This clone was seen more than once but under ten times. DNA for the CDR3: TGTGCCAGCAGCGATAGGGGGACACTTTTGAACACTGAAGCTTTCTTT. It codes for CASSDRGTLLNTEAFF. This chain links TRBV11-1 with TRBJ1-1; D might be TRBD1 (6 bases). In germline, CDR1 is SGHAT, CDR2 FQDESV (reference sequence). Trimming left V 5 bases short and J 0 bases short, with 16 bases between. This CDR3 has 16 amino acids.

V usage is TRBV18 and J usage is TRBJ2-2; perhaps TRBD2 as D (6 bases). Per germline, CDR1 KGHSH and CDR2 LQKENI. Trimming left V 3 bases short and J 8 bases short, with 19 bases between. The CDR3 consists of 16 residues. The CDR3 reads CASSPGRVRVEGELFF. CDR3 DNA: TGTGCCAGCTCACCCGGGAGAGTGAGAGTTGAAGGGGAGCTGTTTTTT. Looking up the rest from reference TRBV18 and TRBJ2-2 gives the full variable domain: NAGVMQNPRHLVRRRGQEARLRCSPMKGHSHVYWYRQLPEEGLKFMVYLQKENIIDESGMPKERFSAEFPKEGPSILRIQQVVRGDSAAYFCASSPGRVRVEGELFFGEGSRLTVL.